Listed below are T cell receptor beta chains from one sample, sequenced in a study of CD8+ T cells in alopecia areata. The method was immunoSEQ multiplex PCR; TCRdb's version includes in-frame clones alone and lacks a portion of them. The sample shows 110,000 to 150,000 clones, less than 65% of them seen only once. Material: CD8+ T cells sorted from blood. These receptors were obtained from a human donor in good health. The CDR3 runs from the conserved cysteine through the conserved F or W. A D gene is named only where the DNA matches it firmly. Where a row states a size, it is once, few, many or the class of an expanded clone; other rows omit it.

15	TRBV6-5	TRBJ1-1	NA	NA	TGTGCCAGCAGTTACTCGGGTGGGGCGAACACTGAAGCTTTCTTT	CASSYSGGANTEAFF
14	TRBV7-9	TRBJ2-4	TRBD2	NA	TGTGCCAGCAGCTCGGGAGGGGACAAAAACATTCAGTACTTC	CASSSGGDKNIQYF
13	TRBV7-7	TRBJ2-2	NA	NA	TGTGCCAGCAGCTGGGGTGACACCGGGGAGCTGTTTTTT	CASSWGDTGELFF
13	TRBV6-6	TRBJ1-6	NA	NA	TGTGCGGGAGCGACCTCCTATAATTCACCCCTCCACTTT	CAGATSYNSPLHF
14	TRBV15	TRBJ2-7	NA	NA	TGTGCCACCAGCCGGATCCTGGGTCAAACCGAGCAGTACTTC	CATSRILGQTEQYF
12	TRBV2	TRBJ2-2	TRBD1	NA	TGTGCCAACAGGGGGCTCAACGGGGAGCTGTTTTTT	CANRGLNGELFF
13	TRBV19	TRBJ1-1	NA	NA	TGTGCCAGTAGTATGACAGAGAACACTGAAGCTTTCTTT	CASSMTENTEAFF
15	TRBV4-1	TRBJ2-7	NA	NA	TGCGCCAGCAGCCAAGTTGGGGACTCCTCCTACGAGCAGTACTTC	CASSQVGDSSYEQYF
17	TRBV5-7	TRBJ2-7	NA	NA	TGTGCCAGCAACCTAAGCGGGCGGTCCCGGGTGCTCTACGAGCAGTACTTC	CASNLSGRSRVLYEQYF
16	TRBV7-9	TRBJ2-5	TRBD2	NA	TGTGCCAGCAGCGCCGGCTGGGCTAGCGGACAAGAGACCCAGTACTTC	CASSAGWASGQETQYF
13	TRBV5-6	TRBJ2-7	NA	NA	TGTGCCAGCAGCCAGGGAGGTAGCTACGAGCAGTACTTC	CASSQGGSYEQYF
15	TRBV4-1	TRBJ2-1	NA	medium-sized	TGCGCCAGCAGCCGGACGCATGAATCCTACAATGAGCAGTTCTTC	CASSRTHESYNEQFF
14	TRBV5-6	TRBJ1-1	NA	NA	TGTGCCAGCAGTACGGGTCGGCGGAACACTGAAGCTTTCTTT	CASSTGRRNTEAFF
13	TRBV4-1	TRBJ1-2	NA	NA	TGCGCCAGCAGCCAAGATAGGGTATCGGGCTACACCTTC	CASSQDRVSGYTF
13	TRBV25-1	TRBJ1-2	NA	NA	TGTGCCAGCAGTGAGGGAATTAACTATGGCTACACCTTC	CASSEGINYGYTF
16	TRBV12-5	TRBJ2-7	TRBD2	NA	TGTGCTAGTGGTTTTCCACCCGGGACTAGGGTGTACGAGCAGTACTTC	CASGFPPGTRVYEQYF
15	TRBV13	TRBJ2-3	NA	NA	TGTGCCAGCCAATTCATGGCGGCCAGCACAGATACGCAGTATTTT	CASQFMAASTDTQYF
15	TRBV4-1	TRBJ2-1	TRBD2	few	TGCGCCAGCAGCCAAGGGACTAGTCCTGGTTCTGAGCAGTTCTTC	CASSQGTSPGSEQFF
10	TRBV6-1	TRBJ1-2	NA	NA	TGTGCCAGCAATACAGATGGCTACACCTTC	CASNTDGYTF
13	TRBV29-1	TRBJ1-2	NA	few	TGCAGCGTTGGAGGAAACAGGGATGGCGGCTACACCTTC	CSVGGNRDGGYTF
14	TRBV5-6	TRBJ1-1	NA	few	TGTGCCAGCAGCTTGGCAAGAGCGCTCACTGAAGCTTTCTTT	CASSLARALTEAFF
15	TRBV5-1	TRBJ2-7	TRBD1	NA	TGCGCCAGCAGCTGGGAGGGACAGGGGAAGAACGAGCAGTACTTC	CASSWEGQGKNEQYF
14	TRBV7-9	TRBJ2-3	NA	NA	TGTGCCAGCAGCTCAATTCTAAGCCCAGATACGCAGTATTTT	CASSSILSPDTQYF
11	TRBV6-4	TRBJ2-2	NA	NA	TGTGCCAGCCGTCGTACCGGGGAGCTGTTTTTT	CASRRTGELFF
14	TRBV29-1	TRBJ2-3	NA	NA	TGCAGCGTTGAGCCGGGCCCTAGCACAGATACGCAGTATTTT	CSVEPGPSTDTQYF
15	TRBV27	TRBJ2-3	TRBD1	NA	TGTGCCAGCACCCCTGGGACAGGGACAGCAGATACGCAGTATTTT	CASTPGTGTADTQYF
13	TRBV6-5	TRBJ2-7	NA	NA	TGTGCCAGCAGTCCCTCACTAGGCCACGAGCAGTACTTC	CASSPSLGHEQYF
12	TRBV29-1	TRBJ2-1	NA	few	TGCAGCGTTGGGCCCAATAGCAATGAGCAGTTCTTC	CSVGPNSNEQFF
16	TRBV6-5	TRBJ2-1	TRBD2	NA	TGTGCCAGCAGTTCATTCCCGGGACTAGCATCCAATGAGCAGTTCTTC	CASSSFPGLASNEQFF